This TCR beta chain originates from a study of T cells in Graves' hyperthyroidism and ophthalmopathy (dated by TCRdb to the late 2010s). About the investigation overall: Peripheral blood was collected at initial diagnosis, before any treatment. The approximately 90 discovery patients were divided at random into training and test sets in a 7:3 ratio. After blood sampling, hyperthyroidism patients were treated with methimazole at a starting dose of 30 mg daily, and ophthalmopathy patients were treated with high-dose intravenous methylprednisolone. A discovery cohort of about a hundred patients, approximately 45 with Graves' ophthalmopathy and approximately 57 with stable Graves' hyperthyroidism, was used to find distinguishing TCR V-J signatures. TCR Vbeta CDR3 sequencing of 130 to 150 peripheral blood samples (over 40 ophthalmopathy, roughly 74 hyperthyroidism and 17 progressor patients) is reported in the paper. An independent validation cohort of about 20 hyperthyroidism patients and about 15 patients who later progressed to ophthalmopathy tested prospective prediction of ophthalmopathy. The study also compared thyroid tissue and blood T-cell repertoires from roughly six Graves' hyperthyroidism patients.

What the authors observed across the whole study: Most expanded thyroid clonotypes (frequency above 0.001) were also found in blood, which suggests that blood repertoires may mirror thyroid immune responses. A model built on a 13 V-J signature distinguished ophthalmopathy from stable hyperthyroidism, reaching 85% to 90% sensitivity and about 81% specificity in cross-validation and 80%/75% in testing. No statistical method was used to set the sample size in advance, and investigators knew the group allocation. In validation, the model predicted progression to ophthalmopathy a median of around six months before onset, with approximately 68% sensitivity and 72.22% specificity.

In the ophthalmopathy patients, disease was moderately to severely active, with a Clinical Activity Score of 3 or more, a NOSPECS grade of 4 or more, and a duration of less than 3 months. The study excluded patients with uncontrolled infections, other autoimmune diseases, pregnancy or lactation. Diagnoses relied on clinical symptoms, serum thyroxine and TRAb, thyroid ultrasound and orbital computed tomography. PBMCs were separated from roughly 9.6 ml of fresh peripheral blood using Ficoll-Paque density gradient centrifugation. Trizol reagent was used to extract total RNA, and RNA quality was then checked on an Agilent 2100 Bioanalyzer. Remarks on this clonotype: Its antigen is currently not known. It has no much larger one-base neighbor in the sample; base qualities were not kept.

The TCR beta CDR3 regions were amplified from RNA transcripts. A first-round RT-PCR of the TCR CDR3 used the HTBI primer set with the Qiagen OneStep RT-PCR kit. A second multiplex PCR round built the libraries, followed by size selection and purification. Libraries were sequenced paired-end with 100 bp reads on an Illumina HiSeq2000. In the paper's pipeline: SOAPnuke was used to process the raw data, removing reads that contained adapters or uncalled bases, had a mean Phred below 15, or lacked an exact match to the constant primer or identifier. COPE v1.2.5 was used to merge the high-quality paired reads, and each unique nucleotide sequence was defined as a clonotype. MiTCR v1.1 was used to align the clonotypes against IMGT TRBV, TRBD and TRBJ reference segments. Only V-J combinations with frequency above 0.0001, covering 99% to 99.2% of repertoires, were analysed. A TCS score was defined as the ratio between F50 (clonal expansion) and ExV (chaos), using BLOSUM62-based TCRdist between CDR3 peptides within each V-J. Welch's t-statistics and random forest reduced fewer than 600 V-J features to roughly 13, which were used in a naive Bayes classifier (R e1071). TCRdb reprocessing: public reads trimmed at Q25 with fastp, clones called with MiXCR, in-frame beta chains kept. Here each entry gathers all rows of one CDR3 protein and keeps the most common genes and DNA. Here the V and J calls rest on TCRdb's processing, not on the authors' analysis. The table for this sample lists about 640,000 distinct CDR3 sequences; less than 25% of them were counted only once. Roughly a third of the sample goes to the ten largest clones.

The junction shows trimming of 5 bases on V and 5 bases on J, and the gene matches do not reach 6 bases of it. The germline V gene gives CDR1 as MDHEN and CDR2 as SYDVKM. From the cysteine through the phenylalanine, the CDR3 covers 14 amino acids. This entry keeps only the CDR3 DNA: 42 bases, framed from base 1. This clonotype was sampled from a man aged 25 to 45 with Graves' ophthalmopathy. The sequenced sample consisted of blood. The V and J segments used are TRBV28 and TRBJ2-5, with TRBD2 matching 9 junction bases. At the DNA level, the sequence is TGTGCCAGCAGTAGAATAGCGGGGGCGGAGACCCAGTACTTC. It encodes CASSRIAGAETQYF.